The next 20 T cell receptor beta chains were all read from a single sample in a study of Ad26.COV2.S vaccination and SARS-CoV-2 variants. Regarding treatment: over 15 received Ad26.COV2.S at low or high dose, single or two shots; several received placebo; per-sample allocation not given. Following the first vaccine or placebo injection, samples were taken on day 63. Sequencing used immunoSEQ multiplex PCR; TCRdb keeps in-frame clones, though not all of them. The sample includes about half a million clones, around 89% of them seen just once. Sequences were derived from peripheral blood, sampled in a trial of Ad26.COV2.S vaccine versus placebo. Every receptor here comes from a person between 18 and 60 years old who received the Ad26.COV2.S COVID-19 vaccine or a placebo.

This chain links TRBV27 with TRBJ2-1; 7 nucleotides line up with TRBD1. Germline assignment: CDR1 MNHEY and CDR2 SMNVEV (reference sequence). This CDR3 region has 15 residues. The ends lost 2 bases at V and 2 bases at J; junction bases unmatched: 3. The CDR3 DNA sequence: TGTGCCAGCAGTTTACTTCAGGGGGCCTACAATGAGCAGTTCTTC. Its translation: CASSLLQGAYNEQFF.

This chain's CDR3 is CASSLGTASYNEQFF. CDR3 DNA sequence: TGTGCCAGCAGCTTAGGTACAGCCTCCTACAATGAGCAGTTCTTC. The genes are TRBV7-9 and TRBJ2-1; D gene ambiguous. The CDR3 runs 15 residues. The germline V and J ends were trimmed by 1 base and 0 bases, with 7 bases remaining between them. Germline V lookup: CDR1 SEHNR, CDR2 FQNEAQ (reference sequence).

J is TRBJ2-5 and V is TRBV6-5; 8 bases line up with TRBD2. V lost 2 bases and J lost 5; bases outside the gene matches: 4. The CDR3 sequence is 14 residues long. CDR1 MNHEY and CDR2 SVGAGI come from the germline V gene. CDR3 sequence: CASSYMGGGETQYF. CDR3 nucleotides: TGTGCCAGCAGTTACATGGGCGGGGGGGAGACCCAGTACTTC.

The chain is built from TRBV7-9 and TRBJ1-5; D call uncertain. CDR3 length: 15 residues. The ends were cut back, 1 base at V and 2 bases at J, with 9 bases in the middle. CDR1 is SEHNR and CDR2 is FQNEAQ in the germline V gene (reference sequence). CDR3 sequence: CASSLGGVGNQPQHF. CDR3 DNA sequence: TGTGCCAGCAGCTTAGGGGGTGTGGGCAATCAGCCCCAGCATTTT.

In its sample, this clone was seen once. V is TRBV6-5 and J is TRBJ1-5; the D gene is possibly TRBD1 (6 bases). V was pared by 0 bases and J by 3 bases, with 12 bases between. This CDR3 comprises 16 residues. Germline V gene sequence: CDR1 MNHEY, CDR2 SVGAGI. This chain's CDR3 is CASSYSFPGANQPQHF. CDR3 coding DNA: TGTGCCAGCAGTTACTCCTTCCCGGGGGCCAATCAGCCCCAGCATTTT.

V and J are TRBV13 and TRBJ1-3; tentatively, D is TRBD1 (5 bases). The CDR3 consists of 14 residues. V gave up 0 bases and J gave up 8 bases, with 11 bases separating them. In germline, CDR1 is PRHDT, CDR2 FYEKMQ (reference sequence). The CDR3 region has the DNA TGTGCCAGCAGCTTAGGCCGGGGGTCCCACACCATATATTTT. Translated, it gives CASSLGRGSHTIYF. Drawing the rest from reference TRBV13 and TRBJ1-3, the complete variable domain is AAGVIQSPRHLIKEKRETATLKCYPIPRHDTVYWYQQGPGQDPQFLISFYEKMQSDKGSIPDRFSAQQFSDYHSELNMSSLELGDSALYFCASSLGRGSHTIYFGEGSWLTVV.

The rearrangement uses TRBV5-1 and TRBJ1-2; 9 bases map to TRBD1. The CDR3 has 15 amino acids. Germline V lookup: CDR1 SGHRS, CDR2 YFSETQ. The V and J ends lost 3 bases and 4 bases, in that order; junction bases with no gene match: 7. The CDR3 reads CASSSGTGWSYGYTF. CDR3 coding DNA: TGCGCCAGCAGCTCCGGGACAGGGTGGAGCTATGGCTACACCTTC.

The chain couples TRBV18 to TRBJ1-1; no firm D call. The CDR3 is 13 amino acids. The ends were cut back, 4 bases at V and 0 bases at J, with 6 bases in the middle. In germline, CDR1 is KGHSH, CDR2 LQKENI. CDR3 DNA sequence: TGTGCCAGCTCACTGGGAATGAACACTGAAGCTTTCTTT. It yields the protein CASSLGMNTEAFF.

The chain links TRBV9 to TRBJ2-1; the match to TRBD2 covers 8 bases. The CDR3 consists of 18 residues. Trimming cost V 1 base and J 2 bases; bases outside gene matches: 11. Germline CDR1 and CDR2: SGDLS and YYNGEE. CDR3 DNA: TGTGCCAGCAGCGTATCGGTCGGGGGGGCCTCGACCTACAATGAGCAGTTCTTC. Translated, it gives CASSVSVGGASTYNEQFF.

The chain uses TRBV7-9 and TRBJ2-1, with 7 bases identical to TRBD2. Trimming at V came to 5 bases and at J to 9 bases, leaving 7 bases not matched to a gene. Germline V CDR1 and CDR2: SEHNR, FQNEAQ (reference sequence). The CDR3 has 13 residues. CDR3 sequence: CASSPGTMGEQFF. The CDR3 nucleotides are TGTGCCAGCAGCCCCGGGACTATGGGTGAGCAGTTCTTC. Full variable domain (missing parts from reference TRBV7-9 and TRBJ2-1): DTGVSQNPRHKITKRGQNVTFRCDPISEHNRLYWYRQTLGQGPEFLTYFQNEAQLEKSRLLSDRFSAERPKGSFSTLEIQRTEQGDSAMYLCASSPGTMGEQFFGPGTRLTVL.

The chain carries TRBV5-4 and TRBJ2-7; 11 bases are shared with TRBD2. The CDR3 sequence is 15 residues long. From germline, CDR1 is SGHNT and CDR2 YYREEE (reference sequence). Unmatched junction bases numbered 7, after V lost 5 bases and J lost 3 bases. Written as DNA, the CDR3 is TGTGCCAGCAGTCAGGGACTAGCGGACCACTACGAGCAGTACTTC. It is translated as CASSQGLADHYEQYF. The complete variable domain, with remaining parts taken from reference TRBV5-4 and TRBJ2-7, reads ETGVTQSPTHLIKTRGQQVTLRCSSQSGHNTVSWYQQALGQGPQFIFQYYREEENGRGNFPPRFSGLQFPNYSSELNVNALELDDSALYLCASSQGLADHYEQYFGPGTRLTVT.

This clone was counted a few times. The chain is built from TRBV28 and TRBJ1-3; 8 bases are shared with TRBD1. The germline V gene encodes CDR1 MDHEN and CDR2 SYDVKM. CDR3 length equals 15 residues. Unmatched junction bases numbered 3, after V lost 4 bases and J lost 1 base. The CDR3 nucleotides are TGTGCCAGCAGTTCTCACAGGGGGTCTGGAAACACCATATATTTT. Translating gives CASSSHRGSGNTIYF. Using reference TRBV28 and TRBJ1-3 for the parts outside the CDR3, the full variable domain is DVKVTQSSRYLVKRTGEKVFLECVQDMDHENMFWYRQDPGLGLRLIYFSYDVKMKEKGDIPEGYSVSREKKERFSLILESASTNQTSMYLCASSSHRGSGNTIYFGEGSWLTVV.

The chain links TRBV9 to TRBJ1-1, with D possibly matching TRBD1 (6 bases). The CDR3 consists of 16 residues. In germline, CDR1 is SGDLS, CDR2 YYNGEE. Trimming cost V 0 bases and J 1 base, with 13 bases left between them. This CDR3 reads CASSVGDVRGNTEAFF. The CDR3 DNA is TGTGCCAGCAGCGTAGGGGATGTCAGGGGGAACACTGAAGCTTTCTTT.

The chain is built from TRBV6-6 and TRBJ2-1; the D gene is possibly TRBD1 (6 bases). The CDR3 is 19 residues long. Germline CDR1 is MNHNY and CDR2 is SVGAGI (reference sequence). Trimming took 5 bases from V and 10 from J, leaving 33 bases between them. CDR3 residues: CASSQIKANPGHFVGEQFF. The CDR3 bases are TGTGCCAGCAGTCAAATAAAAGCTAACCCGGGACACTTCGTAGGGGAGCAGTTCTTC.

This clone was found a few times. V is TRBV19 and J is TRBJ1-1; the D is unclear. The CDR3 covers 11 residues. The V end was cut by 3 bases, the J end by 1 base, with 0 bases between. Germline CDR1 LNHDA, CDR2 SQIVND (reference sequence). CDR3 DNA: TGTGCCAGTAGTATGAACACTGAAGCTTTCTTT. This sequence encodes CASSMNTEAFF.

CDR3 nucleotide sequence: TGCGCCAGCAGCGAGGCAGCTTTAAGTGAAAAACTGTTTTTT. This codes for CASSEAALSEKLFF. The gene calls are TRBV5-1 and TRBJ1-4, with no clear D. V shed 4 bases and J shed 7 bases, with 14 bases lying between them. Per the germline V gene, CDR1 is SGHRS and CDR2 is YFSETQ. This CDR3 region has 14 residues.

This clone was found once. The CDR3 reads CASSPRGTAQETQYF. The DNA for the CDR3 is TGTGCCAGCTCACCAAGGGGGACAGCTCAAGAGACCCAGTACTTC. The rearrangement links TRBV18 to TRBJ2-5, with 7 nucleotides matching TRBD1. The CDR3 extends over 15 amino acids. Germline CDR1 reads KGHSH; CDR2 reads LQKENI. The ends lost 2 bases at V and 2 bases at J; junction bases unmatched: 5.

The CDR3: CASSPTSLQWSTDTQYF. The CDR3 nucleotides read TGTGCCAGCAGCCCCACTAGTTTACAATGGAGCACAGATACGCAGTATTTT. The gene calls are TRBV11-2 and TRBJ2-3; a weak D match, TRBD2 (5 bases). The CDR3 sequence is 17 residues long. Trimming left V 5 bases short and J 0 bases short, with 18 bases between. Germline-derived CDR1 and CDR2 are SGHAT and FQNNGV.

The V call is TRBV5-1, the J call TRBJ1-4; no clear D. In germline, CDR1 is SGHRS, CDR2 YFSETQ. This CDR3 region has 15 residues. V was clipped by 0 bases and J by 5 bases, with 11 bases between them. The CDR3 spells CASSLDGISNEKLFF. The CDR3 nucleotides are TGCGCCAGCAGCTTGGACGGGATTTCGAATGAAAAACTGTTTTTT.

This rearrangement joins TRBV24-1 to TRBJ2-5; 7 nucleotides match TRBD1. V shed 0 bases, J shed 5 bases, and the junction held 8 bases outside the gene matches. The CDR3 runs to 16 residues. Germline values: CDR1 KGHDR, CDR2 SFDVKD. The CDR3 nucleotides are TGTGCCACCAGTGATTTGGGGGACAGCCTCCCGGAGACCCAGTACTTC. It is translated as CATSDLGDSLPETQYF.